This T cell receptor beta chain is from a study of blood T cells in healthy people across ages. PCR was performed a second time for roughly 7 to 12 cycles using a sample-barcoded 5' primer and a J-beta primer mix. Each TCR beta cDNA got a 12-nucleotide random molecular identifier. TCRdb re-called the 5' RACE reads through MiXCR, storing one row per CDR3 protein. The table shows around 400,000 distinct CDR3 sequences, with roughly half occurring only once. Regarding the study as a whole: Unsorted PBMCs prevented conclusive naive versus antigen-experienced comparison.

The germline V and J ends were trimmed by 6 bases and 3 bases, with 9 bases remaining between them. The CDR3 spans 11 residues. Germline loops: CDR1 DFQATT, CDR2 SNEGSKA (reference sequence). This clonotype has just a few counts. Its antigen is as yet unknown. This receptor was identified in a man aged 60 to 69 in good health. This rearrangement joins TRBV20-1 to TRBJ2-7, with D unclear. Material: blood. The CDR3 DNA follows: TGCAGTGCGAGCCAAGACTACGAGCAGTACTTC. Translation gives CSASQDYEQYF.